This T cell receptor beta chain was sequenced for a study of T cells after yellow fever vaccination. Study-wide results and limits: Primary-vaccination clones mostly resurfaced post-booster (approximately 96% CD4, more than 85% CD8). Weaker, the secondary response had a peak occurring faster, on day 5 versus 15.

As concerns this clonotype: No antigen is known for it.

In making TCR cDNA, 5'RACE template switching added a universal primer site and UMIs to it. TCRdb reprocessed the 5' RACE reads with MiXCR, giving one entry per CDR3 protein. In the table there are about 320,000 distinct CDR3 sequences, around 6.8% of which are singletons. The germline V gene encodes CDR1 MNHEY and CDR2 SMNVEV (reference sequence). CDR3 length: 16 residues. V shed 5 bases and J shed 3 bases, with 19 bases lying between them. The specimen was PBMCs, collected approximately 40 days after the first yellow fever vaccination. The sequence derives from a man between 18 and 35 years old who received the YFV17D yellow fever vaccine. The rearrangement joins TRBV27 to TRBJ1-2; tentative D call: TRBD1 (5 bases). For the CDR3, the DNA is TGTGCCAGCAGTCTGGTGGGCAGGGAACGTTACTATGGCTACACCTTC. This gives the protein CASSLVGRERYYGYTF.